This entry concerns a single T cell receptor beta chain. No antigen is known for it. cDNA libraries for TCR alpha and TCR beta, carrying sample barcodes and UMIs, came from 5'RACE with constant-segment primers. TCRdb passed the 5' RACE reads through MiXCR, listing each CDR3 protein once. This sample has a few hundred thousand distinct CDR3 sequences; 16% occur once, and the top ten carry under 25%. These data come from a study of T-cell memory formation after mild COVID-19. Study observations and caveats: Whether second-wave clones peaking at day 37 were SARS-CoV-2 specific went unconfirmed. Day 15 to 85 contractors were CD4/CD8 balanced; later expanders leaned CD4+.

Germline CDR1 SNHLY, CDR2 FYNNEI. The V gene end was trimmed by 4 bases and the J gene end by 7 bases; junction bases not matched to a gene: 4. The CDR3 sequence is 12 residues long. Sequencing input: PBMCs or a T cell subset sorted from them (not recorded which). This sequence joins TRBV2 and TRBJ2-7; TRBD2 matches 7 bases. The receptor was derived from a man between 18 and 29 years old who had mild COVID-19 (a few samples of this study predate the infection). Cell type and time point are not known. Written as DNA, the CDR3 is TGTGCCAGCAGTGCGACAGCGGGGGAGCAGTACTTC. Its protein product is CASSATAGEQYF.